This TCR beta chain was identified in a study of lymphopenia after photon versus proton radiotherapy. This CDR3 has 16 amino acids. Trimming shortened V by 3 bases and J by 2 bases, and 16 bases separated the two germline ends. CDR1 is MNHEY and CDR2 is SMNVEV in the germline V gene (reference sequence). Here immunoSEQ multiplex PCR was the method, and the copy in TCRdb shows in-frame clones only, minus some. The table includes around 26,000 clones, about 82% detected once. Regarding the study as a whole: Relative stability marked proton patients; photon patients lost diversity and naive cells.

A note on this clone: Its specificity is unknown.

The clonotype originates from a woman in her 70s with pancreatic cancer. This chain connects TRBV27 to TRBJ1-2; perhaps TRBD1 as D (5 bases). Sequencing was performed on peripheral blood, taken from a patient treated with proton-based radiotherapy. CDR3 sequence reads: CASSFPDNSLNYGYTF. The CDR3 DNA reads TGTGCCAGCAGTTTCCCGGACAACTCCTTAAACTATGGCTACACCTTC.